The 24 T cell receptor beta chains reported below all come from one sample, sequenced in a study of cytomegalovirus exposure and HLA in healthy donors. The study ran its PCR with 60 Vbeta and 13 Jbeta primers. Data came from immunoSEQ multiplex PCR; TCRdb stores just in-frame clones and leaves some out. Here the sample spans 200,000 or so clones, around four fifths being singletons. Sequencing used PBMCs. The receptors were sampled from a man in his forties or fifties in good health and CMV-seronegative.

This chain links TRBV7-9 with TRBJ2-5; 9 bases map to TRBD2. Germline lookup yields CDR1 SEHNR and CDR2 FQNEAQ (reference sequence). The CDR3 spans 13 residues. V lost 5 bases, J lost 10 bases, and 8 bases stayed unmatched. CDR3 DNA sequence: TGTGCCAGCAGCCCGGGGACTAGCCAGTTCCAGTACTTC. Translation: CASSPGTSQFQYF.

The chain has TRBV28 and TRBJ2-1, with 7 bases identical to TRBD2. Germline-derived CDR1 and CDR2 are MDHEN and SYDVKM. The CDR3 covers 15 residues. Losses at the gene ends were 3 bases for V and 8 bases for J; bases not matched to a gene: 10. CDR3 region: CASSLGLQARDEQFF. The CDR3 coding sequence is TGTGCCAGCAGTTTGGGACTACAGGCTCGGGATGAGCAGTTCTTC.

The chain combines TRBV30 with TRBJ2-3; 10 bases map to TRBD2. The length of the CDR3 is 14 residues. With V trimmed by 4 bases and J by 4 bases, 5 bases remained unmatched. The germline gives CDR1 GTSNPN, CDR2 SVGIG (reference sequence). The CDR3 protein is CAWTSGSLADTQYF. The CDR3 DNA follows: TGTGCCTGGACTAGCGGGAGTCTAGCAGATACGCAGTATTTT.

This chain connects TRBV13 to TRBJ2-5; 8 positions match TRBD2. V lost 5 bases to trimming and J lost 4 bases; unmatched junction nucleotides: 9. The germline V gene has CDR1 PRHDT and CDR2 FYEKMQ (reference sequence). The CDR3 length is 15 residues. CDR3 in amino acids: CASSLKREMLETQYF. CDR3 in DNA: TGTGCCAGCAGCCTCAAGCGGGAGATGTTAGAGACCCAGTACTTC.

CDR3 loop: CASSEGGRLAGGSNEQFF. The CDR3 DNA reads TGCGCCAGCAGTGAGGGGGGCCGACTAGCGGGAGGGTCCAATGAGCAGTTCTTC. The rearrangement uses TRBV10-1 and TRBJ2-1; 14 bases map to TRBD2. The CDR3 has 18 residues. Looked up from germline, CDR1 is WNHNN and CDR2 is SYGVQD (reference sequence). V gave up 2 bases and J gave up 6 bases; unmatched junction bases: 9.

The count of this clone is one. The CDR3: CASSSRYNSPLHF. DNA of the CDR3: TGTGCCAGCAGCTCCAGATATAATTCACCCCTCCACTTT. V and J are TRBV11-2 and TRBJ1-6, with D unclear. V gave up 4 bases and J gave up 4 bases, with 5 bases separating them. Germline V gene data show CDR1 as SGHAT and CDR2 as FQNNGV. This CDR3 comprises 13 residues.

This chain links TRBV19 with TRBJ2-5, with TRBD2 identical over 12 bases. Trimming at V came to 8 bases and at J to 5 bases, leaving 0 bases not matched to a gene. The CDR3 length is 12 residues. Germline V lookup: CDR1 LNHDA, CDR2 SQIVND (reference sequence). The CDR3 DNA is TGTGCCAGTGGGACTAGCGGGGAGACCCAGTACTTC. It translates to CASGTSGETQYF.

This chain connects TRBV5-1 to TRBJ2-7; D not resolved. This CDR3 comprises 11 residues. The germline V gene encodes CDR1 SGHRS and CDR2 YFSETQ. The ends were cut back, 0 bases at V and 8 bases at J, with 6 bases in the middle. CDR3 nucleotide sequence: TGCGCCAGCAGCTTGGGGGCAAAGCAGTACTTC. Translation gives CASSLGAKQYF.

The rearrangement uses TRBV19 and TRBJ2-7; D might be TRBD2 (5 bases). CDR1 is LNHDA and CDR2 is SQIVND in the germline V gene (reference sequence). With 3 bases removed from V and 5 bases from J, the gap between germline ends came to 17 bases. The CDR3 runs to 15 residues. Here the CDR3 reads CASSIPLSGSDEQYF. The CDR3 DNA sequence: TGTGCCAGTAGTATCCCCCTCAGCGGATCCGACGAGCAGTACTTC.

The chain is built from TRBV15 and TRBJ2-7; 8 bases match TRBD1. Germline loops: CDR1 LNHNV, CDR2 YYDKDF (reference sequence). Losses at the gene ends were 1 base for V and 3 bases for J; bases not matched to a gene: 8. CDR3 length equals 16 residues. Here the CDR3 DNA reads TGTGCCACCAGCAGAGTTGGGCAGGGGGCTAACTACGAGCAGTACTTC. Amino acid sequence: CATSRVGQGANYEQYF.

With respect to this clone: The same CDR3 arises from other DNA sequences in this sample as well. CDR3 in amino acids: CASSATGAQGGGYTF. Written as DNA, the CDR3 is TGCGCCAGCAGTGCTACAGGGGCCCAAGGGGGGGGCTACACCTTC. The V and J genes are TRBV4-1 and TRBJ1-2, with 7 bases lining up with TRBD1. This CDR3 has 15 amino acids. Trimming cost V 6 bases and J 8 bases; bases outside gene matches: 15. The V gene's germline CDR1 is MGHRA and CDR2 YSYEKL.

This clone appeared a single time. The CDR3 DNA reads as TGCAGCGCTTCTAGCGGTACAATCTACAATGAGCAGTTCTTC. It codes for CSASSGTIYNEQFF. The chain carries TRBV29-1 and TRBJ2-1; TRBD2 matches at 7 bases. From germline, CDR1 is SQVTM and CDR2 ANQGSEA. This CDR3 is 14 amino acids long. Losses at the gene ends were 7 bases for V and 3 bases for J; bases not matched to a gene: 9.

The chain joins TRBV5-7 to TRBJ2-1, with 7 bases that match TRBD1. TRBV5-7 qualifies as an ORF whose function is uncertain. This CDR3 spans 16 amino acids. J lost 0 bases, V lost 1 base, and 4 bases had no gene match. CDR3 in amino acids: CASSLWDSSSYNEQFF. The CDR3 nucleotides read TGTGCCAGCAGCTTGTGGGACAGTTCCTCCTACAATGAGCAGTTCTTC.

The CDR3 loop is CASSPGTGREKLFF. For the CDR3, the DNA is TGTGCCAGCAGCCCCGGGACAGGTCGTGAAAAACTGTTTTTT. The chain employs TRBV7-6 and TRBJ1-4; TRBD1 matches 8 bases. The CDR3 extends over 14 amino acids. Germline CDR1 SGHVS, CDR2 FNYEAQ. V lost 5 bases, J lost 7 bases, and 6 bases stayed unmatched.

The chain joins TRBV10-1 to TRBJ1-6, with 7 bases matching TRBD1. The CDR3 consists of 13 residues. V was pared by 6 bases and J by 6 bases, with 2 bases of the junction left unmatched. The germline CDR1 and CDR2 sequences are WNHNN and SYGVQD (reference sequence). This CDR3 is CASRRDSNSPLHF. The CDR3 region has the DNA TGCGCCAGCAGACGGGACAGTAATTCACCCCTCCACTTT.

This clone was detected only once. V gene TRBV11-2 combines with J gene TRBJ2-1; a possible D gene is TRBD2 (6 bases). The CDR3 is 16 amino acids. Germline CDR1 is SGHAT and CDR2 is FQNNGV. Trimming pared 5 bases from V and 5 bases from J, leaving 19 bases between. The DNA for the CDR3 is TGTGCCAGCAGCCCCCGGAGGGGCGGGATCCACAATGAGCAGTTCTTC. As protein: CASSPRRGGIHNEQFF.

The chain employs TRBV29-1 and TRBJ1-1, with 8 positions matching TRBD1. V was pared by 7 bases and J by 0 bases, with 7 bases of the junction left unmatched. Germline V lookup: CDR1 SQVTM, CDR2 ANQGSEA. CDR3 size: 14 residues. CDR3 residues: CSARTGSMNTEAFF. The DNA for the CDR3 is TGCAGCGCTAGGACAGGGTCCATGAACACTGAAGCTTTCTTT.

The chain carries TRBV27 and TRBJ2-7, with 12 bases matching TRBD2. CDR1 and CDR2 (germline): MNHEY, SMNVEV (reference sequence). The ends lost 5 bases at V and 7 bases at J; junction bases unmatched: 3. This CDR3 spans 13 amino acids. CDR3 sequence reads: CASSVTSGSEQYF. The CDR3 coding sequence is TGTGCCAGCAGTGTGACTAGCGGGAGTGAGCAGTACTTC.

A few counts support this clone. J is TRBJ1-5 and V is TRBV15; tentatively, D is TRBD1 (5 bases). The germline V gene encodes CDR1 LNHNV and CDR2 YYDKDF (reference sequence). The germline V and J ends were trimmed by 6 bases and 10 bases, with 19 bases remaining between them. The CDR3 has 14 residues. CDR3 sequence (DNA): TGTGCCACCAGGAAGAGGCAGGGTCACGGTCCCCAGCATTTT. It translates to CATRKRQGHGPQHF. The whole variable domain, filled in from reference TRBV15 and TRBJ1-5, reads DAMVIQNPRYQVTQFGKPVTLSCSQTLNHNVMYWYQQKSSQAPKLLFHYYDKDFNNEADTPDNFQSRRPNTSFCFLDIRSPGLGDTAMYLCATRKRQGHGPQHFGDGTRLSIL.

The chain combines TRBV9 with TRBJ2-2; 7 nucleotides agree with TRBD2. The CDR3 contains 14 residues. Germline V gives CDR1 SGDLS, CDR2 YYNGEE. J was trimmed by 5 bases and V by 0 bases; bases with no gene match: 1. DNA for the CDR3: TGTGCCAGCAGCGTAGAGGGAGGGACCGGGGAGCTGTTTTTT. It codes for CASSVEGGTGELFF.

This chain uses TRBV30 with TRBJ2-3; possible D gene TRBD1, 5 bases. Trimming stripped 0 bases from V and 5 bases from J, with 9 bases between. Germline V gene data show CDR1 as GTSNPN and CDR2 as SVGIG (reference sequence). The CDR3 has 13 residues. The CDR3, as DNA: TGTGCCTGGAGTGTGGGGCTCGGAGATACGCAGTATTTT. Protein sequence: CAWSVGLGDTQYF.

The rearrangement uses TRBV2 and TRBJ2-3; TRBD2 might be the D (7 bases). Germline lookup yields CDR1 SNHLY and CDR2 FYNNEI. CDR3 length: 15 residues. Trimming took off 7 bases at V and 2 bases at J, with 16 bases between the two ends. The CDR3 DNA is TGTGCCAGCATGTGGGGGCGGGAGATCACAGATACGCAGTATTTT. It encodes CASMWGREITDTQYF.

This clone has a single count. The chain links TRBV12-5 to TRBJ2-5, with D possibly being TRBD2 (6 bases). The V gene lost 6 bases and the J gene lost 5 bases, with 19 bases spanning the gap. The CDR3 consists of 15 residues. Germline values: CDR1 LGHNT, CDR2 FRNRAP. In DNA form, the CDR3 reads TGTGCTAGTGGCCCGGGGGACTGGAGTGATGAGACCCAGTACTTC. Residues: CASGPGDWSDETQYF.

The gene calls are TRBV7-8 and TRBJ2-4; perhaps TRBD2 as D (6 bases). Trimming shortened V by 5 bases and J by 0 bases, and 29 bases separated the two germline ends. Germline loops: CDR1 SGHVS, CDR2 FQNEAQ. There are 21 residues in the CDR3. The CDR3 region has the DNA TGTGCCAGCAGCCCTGGACCAATTACTAGCTTCCTAATTAAAGCCAAAAACATTCAGTACTTC. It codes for CASSPGPITSFLIKAKNIQYF.